The T cell receptor (beta chain) under discussion was sequenced for a study of T cells in Graves' hyperthyroidism and ophthalmopathy. The study's findings and limits: The model anticipated ophthalmopathy a median about six months pre-onset. Blood samples included most of the expanded thyroid clonotypes exceeding 0.001.

The CDR3 extends over 17 amino acids. CDR1 and CDR2 from the germline V gene are SEHNR and FQNEAQ (reference sequence). V lost 3 bases, J lost 5 bases, and 22 bases lay in between. The TCR beta CDR3 regions underwent amplification using RNA transcripts as the source. The TCR CDR3 was amplified in a first-round RT-PCR using the HTBI primer set. Using its own MiXCR run on the multiplex PCR reads, TCRdb lists one record per CDR3 protein. The data show roughly 510,000 distinct CDR3 sequences, approximately 48% seen once. This clonotype was detected ten times or more. Its target is unknown. Uncontrolled infection, other autoimmune disease, pregnancy or lactation barred patients from enrollment. The study based diagnoses on clinical symptoms, serum thyroxine and TRAb, thyroid ultrasound and orbital computed tomography.

The chain has TRBV7-9 and TRBJ2-5; D is perhaps TRBD2 (6 bases). The sequence derives from an adult woman with Graves' disease, either hyperthyroidism or ophthalmopathy (not recorded which). Sequencing input: peripheral blood or thyroid tissue (not recorded which). This CDR3 reads CASSFSFYRREGETQYF. The CDR3 region has the DNA TGTGCCAGCAGCTTTAGTTTTTATCGGCGGGAAGGGGAGACCCAGTACTTC.